This passage covers 31 T cell receptor beta chains from one sample sequenced in a study of blood T cell repertoires in COVID-19. TCRdb keeps only in-frame clones here, not all; method: immunoSEQ multiplex PCR. Here the sample spans 390,000 or so clones, approximately 90% being singletons. Input material: PBMCs or T cells enriched from blood (not recorded which). Receptors originate from a young man who had recovered from COVID-19.

This chain's CDR3 is CASSRGDGGSYNEQFF. The CDR3 coding sequence is TGTGCCAGCAGCCGGGGGGATGGTGGATCCTACAATGAGCAGTTCTTC. This chain uses TRBV14 with TRBJ2-1; D may be TRBD2 (6 bases). The CDR3 contains 16 residues. Germline V CDR1 and CDR2: SGHDN, FVKESK. V was pared by 4 bases and J by 1 base, with 14 bases between. The variable domain in full, with the rest retrieved from reference TRBV14 and TRBJ2-1, is EAGVTQFPSHSVIEKGQTVTLRCDPISGHDNLYWYRRVMGKEIKFLLHFVKESKQDESGMPNNRFLAERTGGTYSTLKVQPAELEDSGVYFCASSRGDGGSYNEQFFGPGTRLTVL.

The chain joins TRBV19 to TRBJ2-3; D is undetermined. The V gene lost 0 bases and the J gene lost 2 bases, with 6 bases spanning the gap. The CDR3 extends over 14 amino acids. Germline V gene data show CDR1 as LNHDA and CDR2 as SQIVND (reference sequence). The chain's CDR3 is CASSIEQSTDTQYF. CDR3 coding DNA: TGTGCCAGTAGTATAGAACAGTCCACAGATACGCAGTATTTT.

The chain employs TRBV27 and TRBJ2-3; 8 bases agree with TRBD2. J gave up 3 bases and V 8 bases, and 7 bases lay outside the gene matches. CDR1 and CDR2 (germline): MNHEY, SMNVEV (reference sequence). CDR3 length equals 14 residues. The CDR3 DNA is TGTGCCAGCTCAAGCGGGAGTGGAACAGATACGCAGTATTTT. It is translated as CASSSGSGTDTQYF.

The chain couples TRBV10-3 to TRBJ2-3; 7 bases fit TRBD2. The CDR3 sequence is 16 residues long. The junction had 6 bases not matched to a gene; V was cut back by 2 bases and J by 1 base. Germline V gives CDR1 ENHRY, CDR2 SYGVKD. The CDR3: CAISEGLGIGTDTQYF. The CDR3 DNA is TGTGCCATCAGTGAGGGACTAGGCATAGGCACAGATACGCAGTATTTT.

The chain has TRBV5-4 and TRBJ2-7; 9 bases agree with TRBD2. The CDR3 has 17 amino acids. From germline, CDR1 is SGHNT and CDR2 YYREEE (reference sequence). V gave up 0 bases and J gave up 4 bases; unmatched junction bases: 11. The CDR3 here is CASSLVTSGSGRYEQYF. CDR3 coding DNA: TGTGCCAGCAGCTTGGTGACTAGCGGAAGTGGTAGGTACGAGCAGTACTTC.

The chain combines TRBV12-5 with TRBJ1-5; no clear D. The CDR3 runs to 14 residues. The germline CDR1 and CDR2 sequences are LGHNT and FRNRAP. V lost 3 bases and J 5 bases, leaving 11 bases between the germline ends. For the CDR3, the DNA is TGTGCTAGTGGTTTTGGAGTGGCTGATCAGCCCCAGCATTTT. Protein sequence: CASGFGVADQPQHF.

The chain uses TRBV4-3 and TRBJ2-3; 9 bases are shared with TRBD2. After removal of 4 bases from V and 0 bases from J, the junction contained 8 bases not matched to a gene. The CDR3 consists of 17 residues. Germline V gene sequence: CDR1 LGHNA, CDR2 YSLEER. The CDR3 protein is CASSPQISGGSTDTQYF. CDR3 nucleotide sequence: TGCGCCAGCAGCCCCCAGATAAGCGGGGGGAGCACAGATACGCAGTATTTT.

The chain uses TRBV7-9 and TRBJ2-3; 12 bases are a match to TRBD2. In germline, CDR1 is SEHNR, CDR2 FQNEAQ (reference sequence). CDR3 size: 17 residues. V shed 4 bases, J shed 2 bases, and the junction held 7 bases outside the gene matches. The DNA for the CDR3 is TGTGCCAGCAGCTCCCGGACTAGCGGGGACCTCACAGATACGCAGTATTTT. As protein: CASSSRTSGDLTDTQYF.

This chain uses TRBV6-5 with TRBJ1-2; D unresolved. Per germline, CDR1 MNHEY and CDR2 SVGAGI. The CDR3 totals 14 residues. Deletions cut 6 bases from V and 1 base from J, with 12 bases between. The CDR3 reads CASSMAALNYGYTF. The CDR3 region has the DNA TGTGCCAGCAGCATGGCGGCGCTTAACTATGGCTACACCTTC.

The CDR3 DNA is TGCGCCACCGCTCGGGGGTACCAAGAGACCCAGTACTTC. This encodes CATARGYQETQYF. This sequence joins TRBV4-1 and TRBJ2-5; D perhaps matches TRBD2 (6 bases). The CDR3 extends over 13 amino acids. V was shortened by 10 bases and J by 0 bases, with 12 bases between the two germline ends. Germline V gene sequence: CDR1 MGHRA, CDR2 YSYEKL.

The chain couples TRBV10-3 to TRBJ2-2; 11 nucleotides line up with TRBD1. The CDR3 consists of 18 residues. The germline V gene has CDR1 ENHRY and CDR2 SYGVKD. V lost 4 bases to trimming and J lost 5 bases; unmatched junction nucleotides: 12. The CDR3 is CAISASSGQGARTGELFF. CDR3 coding DNA: TGTGCCATCAGTGCCTCGAGCGGACAGGGGGCGAGGACCGGGGAGCTGTTTTTT.

J is TRBJ2-7 and V is TRBV7-9; D may be TRBD1 (6 bases). The ends were cut back, 5 bases at V and 4 bases at J, with 21 bases in the middle. Germline CDR1 and CDR2: SEHNR and FQNEAQ (reference sequence). CDR3 length: 16 amino acids. The chain's CDR3 is CASSNTGHLQPYEQYF. The CDR3 DNA reads TGTGCCAGCAGCAATACGGGACACCTACAACCGTACGAGCAGTACTTC.

This clone is a singleton in its sample. The chain employs TRBV19 and TRBJ1-2, with D possibly matching TRBD1 (5 bases). The germline V and J ends were trimmed by 3 bases and 4 bases, with 15 bases remaining between them. Per the germline V gene, CDR1 is LNHDA and CDR2 is SQIVND (reference sequence). The CDR3 sequence is 15 residues long. CDR3 protein: CASSIQTDRFYGYTF. CDR3 nucleotides: TGTGCCAGTAGTATTCAGACAGACAGATTCTATGGCTACACCTTC.

In nucleotides, the CDR3 is TGTGCCAGCAAGAGTATTGCTATGGACAGGGGTGGCTATGGCTACACCTTC. Its translation is CASKSIAMDRGGYGYTF. V usage is TRBV27 and J usage is TRBJ1-2, with TRBD1 identical over 9 bases. The V and J ends lost 7 bases and 4 bases, in that order; junction bases with no gene match: 16. This CDR3 has 17 amino acids. Germline lookup yields CDR1 MNHEY and CDR2 SMNVEV (reference sequence).

V usage is TRBV27 and J usage is TRBJ2-6, with D hard to call. CDR3 size: 14 residues. CDR1 and CDR2 from the germline V gene are MNHEY and SMNVEV (reference sequence). V gave up 5 bases and J gave up 0 bases, with 5 bases separating them. The CDR3 coding sequence is TGTGCCAGCAGTCTTAACTCTGGGGCCAACGTCCTGACTTTC. Translated: CASSLNSGANVLTF.

V and J are TRBV5-8 and TRBJ1-2; D is perhaps TRBD1 (6 bases). This CDR3 is built from 10 residues. The germline V and J ends were trimmed by 3 bases and 12 bases, with 9 bases remaining between them. CDR1 and CDR2 (germline): SGHTS, YDEGEE. CDR3: CASSSTGNTF. CDR3 DNA: TGTGCCAGCAGCTCCACAGGGAACACCTTC.

The gene calls are TRBV28 and TRBJ2-7; D unresolved. The ends were cut back, 3 bases at V and 6 bases at J, with 9 bases in the middle. Per germline, CDR1 MDHEN and CDR2 SYDVKM. This CDR3 contains 12 residues. CDR3 in DNA: TGTGCCAGCAGTTTGCGATTAGCCGAGCAGTACTTC. Its protein is CASSLRLAEQYF.

The chain has TRBV30 and TRBJ2-1; 7 bases fit TRBD1. With 5 bases clipped from V and 9 bases from J, the junction kept 4 bases outside the gene matches. Per the germline V gene, CDR1 is GTSNPN and CDR2 is SVGIG (reference sequence). The CDR3 runs to 11 residues. The CDR3 bases are TGTGCCTGGCTGACAGGGCTTGAGCAGTTCTTC. The encoded protein is CAWLTGLEQFF. The full variable domain, with the rest looked up from reference TRBV30 and TRBJ2-1, is SQTIHQWPATLVQPVGSPLSLECTVEGTSNPNLYWYRQAAGRGLQLLFYSVGIGQISSEVPQNLSASRPQDRQFILSSKKLLLSDSGFYLCAWLTGLEQFFGPGTRLTVL.

The chain carries TRBV5-1 and TRBJ1-2; no definite D call. The CDR3 contains 14 residues. Germline V CDR1 and CDR2: SGHRS, YFSETQ. Trimming cost V 1 base and J 0 bases, with 7 bases left between them. CDR3 in DNA: TGCGCCAGCAGCTTGACAAATACTAACTATGGCTACACCTTC. This translates into CASSLTNTNYGYTF.

The chain links TRBV3-1 (or the pseudogene TRBV3-2) to TRBJ2-1, with D tentatively TRBD2 (6 bases). Germline V lookup: CDR1 LGHDT, CDR2 YNNKEL (reference sequence). This CDR3 has 14 residues. The V and J ends lost 5 bases and 6 bases respectively, with 14 bases between them. CDR3: CASSAGSTPNEQFF. CDR3 bases: TGTGCCAGCAGCGCGGGGTCCACCCCCAATGAGCAGTTCTTC.

For the CDR3, the DNA is TGCGCCAGCAGCCCGGGGTGGACAGAGAACACTGAAGCTTTCTTT. Its translation: CASSPGWTENTEAFF. The chain joins TRBV5-1 to TRBJ1-1; the D gene is possibly TRBD1 (6 bases). Trimming left V 4 bases short and J 1 base short, with 14 bases between. Germline assignment: CDR1 SGHRS and CDR2 YFSETQ. The CDR3 loop spans 15 amino acids.

This clone was seen more than once but under ten times. V usage is TRBV19 and J usage is TRBJ1-2; TRBD1 matches 7 bases. CDR3 length: 15 amino acids. Germline trimming cut 1 base from V and 5 bases from J; bases unmatched to any gene: 7. The germline CDR1 and CDR2 sequences are LNHDA and SQIVND (reference sequence). CDR3 sequence (DNA): TGTGCCAGTAGTATAGGTTCAGGGGGATTATATGGCTACACCTTC. It yields the protein CASSIGSGGLYGYTF.

The chain carries TRBV4-3 and TRBJ2-1; TRBD1 matches 11 bases. Germline V gene sequence: CDR1 LGHNA, CDR2 YSLEER. The CDR3 runs to 16 residues. The trim removed 0 bases at V and 6 bases at J, leaving 4 bases unmatched. The CDR3 sequence is CASSQEEGTGGNEQFF. CDR3 DNA sequence: TGCGCCAGCAGCCAAGAGGAAGGGACAGGGGGCAATGAGCAGTTCTTC.

The rearrangement uses TRBV2 and TRBJ1-5; 10 nucleotides agree with TRBD1. Germline-derived CDR1 and CDR2 are SNHLY and FYNNEI. With V trimmed by 7 bases and J by 4 bases, 7 bases remained unmatched. The CDR3 runs 15 residues. The CDR3 loop reads CASNTPGQGNQPQHF. In DNA, the CDR3 is TGTGCCAGCAATACACCGGGACAGGGGAATCAGCCCCAGCATTTT.

This rearrangement joins TRBV6-1 to TRBJ1-1, with a possible D match to TRBD1 (5 bases). With 3 bases removed from V and 2 bases from J, the gap between germline ends came to 13 bases. Germline assignment: CDR1 MNHNS and CDR2 SASEGT. This CDR3 has 15 amino acids. The DNA for the CDR3 is TGTGCCAGCAGTGATCCGGGACTGCCTAACACTGAAGCTTTCTTT. Protein product: CASSDPGLPNTEAFF.

The chain carries TRBV30 and TRBJ1-6; tentative D call: TRBD1 (6 bases). V shed 1 base and J shed 10 bases, with 17 bases lying between them. The CDR3 is 15 amino acids. Looked up from germline, CDR1 is GTSNPN and CDR2 is SVGIG (reference sequence). CDR3 in amino acids: CAWSGLGQGYSPLHF. The CDR3 region has the DNA TGTGCCTGGAGTGGGTTGGGGCAGGGGTACTCACCCCTCCACTTT.

The rearrangement links TRBV5-1 to TRBJ2-3, with TRBD2 identical over 10 bases. The CDR3 covers 15 residues. J lost 2 bases, V lost 2 bases, and 2 bases had no gene match. Germline loops: CDR1 SGHRS, CDR2 YFSETQ. CDR3 in DNA: TGCGCCAGCAGCTTAGCGGGAGGGTACACAGATACGCAGTATTTT. Protein: CASSLAGGYTDTQYF.

The V gene is TRBV5-3, the J gene TRBJ2-1; 10 nucleotides match TRBD2. TRBV5-3 carries the ORF label, with uncertain function. This CDR3 contains 16 residues. V was clipped by 0 bases and J by 6 bases; unmatched bases: 6. CDR3 DNA sequence: TGTGCCAGAAGCTTGGACCTAGCGGGAGTTTGCAATGAGCAGTTCTTC. Its protein product is CARSLDLAGVCNEQFF.

In this sample, this clone turned up once. This chain connects TRBV6-4 to TRBJ2-3; D is unclear. This CDR3 has 10 residues. Trimming pared 10 bases from V and 2 bases from J, leaving 4 bases between. Germline V gene sequence: CDR1 MRHNA, CDR2 SNTAGT. CDR3 bases: TGTGCCACACACACAGATACGCAGTATTTT. Translating gives CATHTDTQYF.

This chain connects TRBV6-5 to TRBJ2-1; possibly TRBD1 for D (6 bases). Germline CDR1 is MNHEY and CDR2 is SVGAGI. The CDR3 is 12 amino acids. Trimming removed 6 bases from V and 8 bases from J, with 11 bases in between. CDR3 sequence (DNA): TGTGCCAGCAGGAAACAGGGCTATGAGCAGTTCTTC. The encoded protein is CASRKQGYEQFF.

CDR3 nucleotide sequence: TGTGCCAGCAGCCGATCAGGGGCAACTAATGAAAAACTGTTTTTT. Protein: CASSRSGATNEKLFF. The chain uses TRBV5-4 and TRBJ1-4, with D possibly being TRBD1 (6 bases). Germline V lookup: CDR1 SGHNT, CDR2 YYREEE (reference sequence). V was clipped by 4 bases and J by 0 bases, with 10 bases between them. This CDR3 region has 15 residues.